Listed below are T cell receptor beta chains from one sample, sequenced in a study of early T cells in non-severe SARS-CoV-2 infection. Using its own MiXCR run on the 5' RACE reads, TCRdb lists one record per CDR3 protein. The table shows about 60,000 distinct CDR3 sequences, with around 6% occurring only once. The sample comprised whole blood. These receptors were obtained from an adult who was a healthcare worker with PCR-confirmed SARS-CoV-2 infection or an uninfected control (not recorded which). Both conserved end residues are trimmed from each CDR3. The order of the fields is J gene, V gene, CDR3 protein.

TRBJ2-3	TRBV5-1	ASSFVADPSTGPQY
TRBJ1-6	TRBV30	ACRSRGESSYNSPLH
TRBJ1-1	TRBV20-1	SLLKGNTEAF
TRBJ2-5	TRBV5-4	ASSLDSDQETQY
TRBJ1-1	TRBV7-6	ASSSGSTEAF
TRBJ1-1	TRBV12-3/TRBV12-4	ASRTSFQGFLLGTEAF
TRBJ2-1	TRBV4-3	ASSRDGGATYNEQF
TRBJ2-7	TRBV18	ASSPPGQGALGEQY
TRBJ2-2	TRBV11-2	ASSPSWDYNTGELF
TRBJ1-5	TRBV5-1	ASSFTGGGNQPQH
TRBJ2-1	TRBV19	ASSSTGGVNEQF
TRBJ2-1	TRBV6-5	ASSLRPAARYNEQF
TRBJ1-3	TRBV6-5	ASSLHRDTRNTIY
TRBJ2-7	TRBV6-6	ASSYGTEIYEQY